The next 20 T cell receptor beta chains were all read from a single sample in a study of blood T cells in healthy people across ages. Primers used in a second PCR of roughly 7 to 11 cycles were a sample-barcoded 5' primer and a J-beta primer mix. TCRdb recomputed calls from the 5' RACE reads with MiXCR, one row per CDR3 protein. The profile covers about 1.4 million distinct CDR3 sequences, with approximately 59% appearing a single time and roughly 7% taken by the ten largest. The specimen sequenced was blood. Receptor source: a young man in good health.

The gene calls are TRBV19 and TRBJ2-4; D may be TRBD1 (6 bases). The end of the DNA is better explained by TRBJ2-7, so the J call may be wrong. This CDR3 has 14 amino acids. Per germline, CDR1 LNHDA and CDR2 SQIVND (reference sequence). The CDR3 here is CASSLGDTPYEQYF. The CDR3, as DNA: TGTGCCAGTAGTCTCGGGGACACCCCGTACGAGCAGTACTTC.

The J gene is TRBJ1-2, the V gene TRBV6-5; weak D call: TRBD1 (6 bases). With 2 bases removed from V and 7 bases from J, the gap between germline ends came to 17 bases. Germline-derived CDR1 and CDR2 are MNHEY and SVGAGI. The CDR3 has 15 residues. The CDR3 loop is CASSYAKGGALGYTF. The CDR3 DNA reads TGTGCCAGCAGTTACGCCAAGGGGGGGGCGCTTGGCTACACCTTC.

This clonotype was seen more than once but under ten times. This may arise from a read error, as a much more abundant clone is one base away. The chain links TRBV27 to TRBJ1-2; 7 bases are a match to TRBD1. The CDR3 contains 13 residues. J lost 4 bases, V lost 5 bases, and 4 bases had no gene match. Germline V gives CDR1 MNHEY, CDR2 SMNVEV (reference sequence). The CDR3 DNA is TGTGCCAGCAGTGTAGGGACAGCCTATGGCTACACCTTC. Translation: CASSVGTAYGYTF.

V usage is TRBV6-5 and J usage is TRBJ1-2; no definite D call. From germline, CDR1 is MNHEY and CDR2 SVGAGI. V was cut by 3 bases and J by 2 bases, with 13 bases left in between. CDR3 size: 15 residues. This chain's CDR3 is CASSYEWLGNYGYTF. In nucleotides, the CDR3 is TGTGCCAGCAGTTATGAGTGGCTGGGGAACTATGGCTACACCTTC.

This chain links TRBV5-4 with TRBJ2-4, with 8 bases that match TRBD1. The DNA end favors TRBJ2-7, so the J call may be wrong. The CDR3 has 13 amino acids. Looked up from germline, CDR1 is SGHNT and CDR2 is YYREEE (reference sequence). CDR3 sequence (DNA): TGTGCCAGCAGCTCTATGGGACAGGCCGAGCAGTACTTC. Translated: CASSSMGQAEQYF.

This clonotype turned up a few times. V usage is TRBV29-1 and J usage is TRBJ2-1, with D possibly TRBD2 on 5 matching bases. V gave up 4 bases and J gave up 7 bases, with 14 bases separating them. The CDR3 length is 13 residues. Germline values: CDR1 SQVTM, CDR2 ANQGSEA. The CDR3 nucleotides are TGCAGCGTTGGGAGGTCGGGGAATAATGAGCAGTTCTTC. Encoded protein: CSVGRSGNNEQFF.

The chain couples TRBV6-5 to TRBJ2-7; D may be TRBD2 (5 bases). V gave up 2 bases and J gave up 0 bases, with 11 bases separating them. The germline V gene encodes CDR1 MNHEY and CDR2 SVGAGI. The CDR3 consists of 15 residues. The CDR3 region is CASSYRGQSSYEQYF. The CDR3, as DNA: TGTGCCAGCAGTTACAGAGGGCAGAGCTCCTACGAGCAGTACTTC.

This clonotype turned up a few times. The rearrangement joins TRBV6-1 to TRBJ2-6; D might be TRBD2 (5 bases). The CDR3 contains 17 residues. CDR1 and CDR2 (germline): MNHNS, SASEGT. V lost 7 bases, J lost 0 bases, and 16 bases lay in between. CDR3 protein: CASILKRYSSGANVLTF. CDR3 bases: TGTGCCAGCATCCTGAAGCGGTACAGCTCTGGGGCCAACGTCCTGACTTTC.

This chain uses TRBV11-2 with TRBJ2-3; weak D call: TRBD2 (6 bases). V was shortened by 0 bases and J by 4 bases, with 11 bases between the two germline ends. This CDR3 is built from 15 residues. The germline gives CDR1 SGHAT, CDR2 FQNNGV. CDR3 region: CASSLESGASDTQYF. The CDR3 DNA follows: TGTGCCAGCAGCTTAGAGTCGGGAGCCTCAGATACGCAGTATTTT.

This chain joins TRBV5-6 and TRBJ2-5, with D maybe TRBD2 (6 bases). This CDR3 is built from 12 residues. Trimming removed 2 bases at V and 11 bases at J, with 13 bases between. The germline V gene has CDR1 SGHDT and CDR2 YYEEEE. The CDR3 reads CASSFERVGQYF. The CDR3 bases are TGTGCCAGCAGCTTTGAGCGGGTCGGGCAGTACTTC.

V is TRBV20-1 and J is TRBJ1-1; D not certain. The V end lost 1 base, the J end lost 2 bases, and 8 bases lay between the germline ends. This CDR3 spans 13 amino acids. Germline V gene sequence: CDR1 DFQATT, CDR2 SNEGSKA (reference sequence). The CDR3 bases are TGCAGTGCTAGAGGGGCCATCAACACTGAAGCTTTCTTT. It translates to CSARGAINTEAFF.

This clonotype showed up just a few times. V usage is TRBV27 and J usage is TRBJ2-7; D gene ambiguous. CDR3 length: 15 amino acids. V lost 2 bases, J lost 0 bases, and 11 bases lay in between. Germline CDR1 is MNHEY and CDR2 is SMNVEV (reference sequence). CDR3 DNA sequence: TGTGCCAGCAGTTTAAAGACCCTCCCCTCCTACGAGCAGTACTTC. Translated, it gives CASSLKTLPSYEQYF.

This clonotype appeared a single time. The rearrangement links TRBV5-4 to TRBJ1-6; a possible D gene is TRBD1 (6 bases). Germline V gives CDR1 SGHNT, CDR2 YYREEE (reference sequence). Trimming removed 3 bases from V and 6 bases from J, with 19 bases in between. This CDR3 contains 17 residues. CDR3 DNA: TGTGCCAGCAGCTCTCGGGCTACAGGGTATAGTAATTCACCCCTCCACTTT. This encodes CASSSRATGYSNSPLHF. Full variable domain (missing parts from reference TRBV5-4 and TRBJ1-6): ETGVTQSPTHLIKTRGQQVTLRCSSQSGHNTVSWYQQALGQGPQFIFQYYREEENGRGNFPPRFSGLQFPNYSSELNVNALELDDSALYLCASSSRATGYSNSPLHFGNGTRLTVT.

This CDR3 reads CASSPGPRLHF. CDR3 in DNA: TGTGCCAGCAGTCCAGGGCCGCGATTGCATTTT. The chain links TRBV28 to TRBJ1-5, with a tentative D call TRBD1 (5 bases). V was clipped by 5 bases and J by 15 bases, with 14 bases between them. Germline loops: CDR1 MDHEN, CDR2 SYDVKM. The CDR3 contains 11 residues.

The J gene is TRBJ2-1, the V gene TRBV10-3, with TRBD1 as a possible D gene (5 bases). V lost 5 bases, J lost 5 bases, and 16 bases lay in between. This CDR3 contains 15 residues. The germline gives CDR1 ENHRY, CDR2 SYGVKD. For the CDR3, the DNA is TGTGCCATCAGTCCGGTGGGGCAGCAAAACAATGAGCAGTTCTTC. Encoded protein: CAISPVGQQNNEQFF.

This chain joins TRBV4-1 and TRBJ1-2; D gene uncertain. The germline V gene encodes CDR1 MGHRA and CDR2 YSYEKL. V lost 3 bases, J lost 2 bases, and 10 bases lay in between. The CDR3 covers 14 residues. CDR3 in amino acids: CASSHNPVNYGYTF. DNA of the CDR3: TGCGCCAGCAGCCACAACCCGGTAAACTATGGCTACACCTTC.

V and J are TRBV20-1 and TRBJ2-3, with D unresolved. This CDR3 has 10 residues. CDR1 is DFQATT and CDR2 is SNEGSKA in the germline V gene (reference sequence). Trimming took off 5 bases at V and 6 bases at J, with 6 bases between the two ends. CDR3 amino acids: CSAGRDTQYF. The CDR3 coding sequence is TGCAGTGCTGGAAGGGATACGCAGTATTTT.

The chain employs TRBV28 and TRBJ1-1; D remains ambiguous. Germline CDR1 reads MDHEN; CDR2 reads SYDVKM. The CDR3 runs to 11 residues. Trimming pared 6 bases from V and 11 bases from J, leaving 13 bases between. CDR3 region: CASRRRQYAFF. CDR3 in DNA: TGTGCCAGCAGGCGACGACAATATGCTTTCTTT.

This clonotype occurred a few times. The chain uses TRBV20-1 and TRBJ2-1; D is perhaps TRBD2 (5 bases). Germline V CDR1 and CDR2: DFQATT, SNEGSKA (reference sequence). This CDR3 comprises 13 residues. The CDR3 here is CQSRGLTYNEQFF. The DNA of the CDR3 is TGCCAATCCCGGGGTCTCACCTACAATGAGCAGTTCTTC.

The rearrangement links TRBV24-1 to TRBJ2-7, with 7 bases lining up with TRBD2. The junction had 9 bases not matched to a gene; V was cut back by 0 bases and J by 2 bases. CDR3 length: 17 amino acids. CDR1 and CDR2 from the germline V gene are KGHDR and SFDVKD. CDR3 coding DNA: TGTGCCACCAGTGATTTGCAGAGGGAGGGCCAAACCTACGAGCAGTACTTC. Protein: CATSDLQREGQTYEQYF.